The 9 T cell receptor beta chains given below trace back to one sample, sequenced in a study of blood T cell repertoires in COVID-19. Clones were sequenced by immunoSEQ multiplex PCR, and TCRdb holds only the in-frame ones, with some missing. Of a few hundred thousand clones in the sample, about 88% were seen once. Sequenced input: peripheral blood. The receptors shown here come from a man in his 60s who had recovered from COVID-19.

The V gene is TRBV4-2, the J gene TRBJ1-6; no clear D gene. CDR3 length: 14 residues. Germline assignment: CDR1 LGHNA and CDR2 YNFKEQ. Trimming left V 3 bases short and J 7 bases short, with 10 bases between. This CDR3 reads CASSQVARNSPLHF. CDR3 DNA sequence: TGTGCCAGCAGCCAGGTCGCGAGAAATTCACCCCTCCACTTT.

The V and J genes are TRBV28 and TRBJ2-7, with 11 bases fitting TRBD2. The CDR3 has 15 residues. V lost 5 bases and J lost 5; bases outside the gene matches: 8. Looked up from germline, CDR1 is MDHEN and CDR2 is SYDVKM. The CDR3 protein is CASSKLAGGVNEQYF. The DNA for the CDR3 is TGTGCCAGCAGTAAGCTAGCGGGGGGTGTAAACGAGCAGTACTTC.

This rearrangement joins TRBV4-1 to TRBJ2-5, with a possible D match to TRBD2 (6 bases). Trimming cost V 0 bases and J 2 bases, with 16 bases left between them. From germline, CDR1 is MGHRA and CDR2 YSYEKL. This CDR3 spans 17 amino acids. CDR3 amino acids: CASSQEEYGTLQETQYF. The CDR3 DNA sequence: TGCGCCAGCAGCCAAGAGGAATACGGGACTTTACAAGAGACCCAGTACTTC.

J is TRBJ2-7 and V is TRBV5-5; tentative D call: TRBD1 (5 bases). This CDR3 spans 15 amino acids. V lost 4 bases, J lost 1 base, and 15 bases lay in between. Per the germline V gene, CDR1 is SGHKS and CDR2 is YYEKEE (reference sequence). The CDR3 protein is CASSTPTDNSYEQYF. The CDR3 DNA reads as TGTGCCAGCAGCACGCCGACAGATAATTCCTACGAGCAGTACTTC.

This sequence joins TRBV11-3 and TRBJ2-2; D gene uncertain. Per germline, CDR1 SGHNT and CDR2 YENEEA. The V end lost 5 bases, the J end lost 5 bases, and 6 bases lay between the germline ends. The CDR3 contains 12 residues. The CDR3 is CASSPQTGELFF. DNA for the CDR3: TGTGCCAGCAGCCCCCAGACCGGGGAGCTGTTTTTT.

V usage is TRBV9 and J usage is TRBJ1-6, with TRBD1 matching 8 bases. Trimming at V came to 1 base and at J to 9 bases, leaving 6 bases not matched to a gene. The V gene's germline CDR1 is SGDLS and CDR2 YYNGEE. CDR3 size: 15 residues. CDR3 nucleotide sequence: TGTGCCAGCAGCGTATATGACAGGGGTTCTTCACCCCTCCACTTT. It specifies CASSVYDRGSSPLHF. The whole variable domain, filled in from reference TRBV9 and TRBJ1-6, reads DSGVTQTPKHLITATGQRVTLRCSPRSGDLSVYWYQQSLDQGLQFLIQYYNGEERAKGNILERFSAQQFPDLHSELNLSSLELGDSALYFCASSVYDRGSSPLHFGNGTRLTVT.

The chain is built from TRBV9 and TRBJ1-6; D might be TRBD1 (5 bases). Germline V gene sequence: CDR1 SGDLS, CDR2 YYNGEE. CDR3 length: 15 residues. V lost 3 bases to trimming and J lost 3 bases, with 10 bases between them. This CDR3 reads CASSERDYYNSPLHF. DNA of the CDR3: TGTGCCAGCAGCGAGCGGGACTACTATAATTCACCCCTCCACTTT.

In its sample, this clone was seen a few times. This chain links TRBV6-5 with TRBJ1-2, with D tentatively TRBD1 (6 bases). The CDR3 length is 14 residues. The V gene lost 2 bases and the J gene lost 8 bases, with 15 bases spanning the gap. Looked up from germline, CDR1 is MNHEY and CDR2 is SVGAGI. In DNA, the CDR3 is TGTGCCAGCAGTTACCCCCAGGGGATTTGGGGCTACACCTTC. Amino acids: CASSYPQGIWGYTF.

CDR3 nucleotides: TGTGCCAGCAGCCCACCTGCCGCAGGGCCGACTGAAGCTTTCTTT. Protein: CASSPPAAGPTEAFF. This sequence joins TRBV7-3 and TRBJ1-1, with D tentatively TRBD1 (5 bases). Germline V lookup: CDR1 SGHTA, CDR2 FQGTGA. Trimming removed 5 bases at V and 5 bases at J, with 18 bases between. This CDR3 is built from 15 residues.